Below, 9 T cell receptor beta chains from the same sample are listed, as sequenced in a study of blood T cell repertoires in COVID-19. Produced via immunoSEQ multiplex PCR; TCRdb's table is partial and in-frame only. The sample records about 200,000 clones, around 90% being singletons. Sequencing was done on a sample of peripheral blood. These receptors were obtained from a man aged 60 to 69 with acute or convalescent COVID-19.

This clone has only a few counts. The J gene is TRBJ2-7, the V gene TRBV27; D is possibly TRBD1 (6 bases). The CDR3 runs to 15 residues. Germline V gene lookup returns CDR1 MNHEY and CDR2 SMNVEV (reference sequence). Trimming removed 5 bases at V and 0 bases at J, with 14 bases between. The CDR3 nucleotides are TGTGCCAGCAGTAACCGACAGGTTAGCTCCTACGAGCAGTACTTC. Protein: CASSNRQVSSYEQYF.

This chain joins TRBV7-9 and TRBJ2-4; D is ambiguous. CDR3 length: 16 residues. Trimming removed 5 bases at V and 0 bases at J, with 14 bases between. Looked up from germline, CDR1 is SEHNR and CDR2 is FQNEAQ (reference sequence). The CDR3 DNA follows: TGTGCCAGCAGCCCAATACAGAACCTAGCCAAAAACATTCAGTACTTC. Protein sequence: CASSPIQNLAKNIQYF.

V and J are TRBV5-1 and TRBJ2-7, with 7 bases aligning to TRBD2. Per germline, CDR1 SGHRS and CDR2 YFSETQ. The CDR3 runs 13 residues. Germline trimming cut 4 bases from V and 4 bases from J; bases unmatched to any gene: 5. DNA of the CDR3: TGCGCCAGCAGCCTGCACGGGAGGTACGAGCAGTACTTC. Its protein is CASSLHGRYEQYF. Together with reference TRBV5-1 and TRBJ2-7, the CDR3 gives the full variable domain: KAGVTQTPRYLIKTRGQQVTLSCSPISGHRSVSWYQQTPGQGLQFLFEYFSETQRNKGNFPGRFSGRQFSNSRSEMNVSTLELGDSALYLCASSLHGRYEQYFGPGTRLTVT.

The V call is TRBV5-6, the J call TRBJ1-1; D unclear. Between the trimmed V and J ends, which lost 7 bases and 5 bases, there was a span of 9 bases. Germline V CDR1 and CDR2: SGHDT, YYEEEE. This CDR3 has 11 amino acids. CDR3 sequence reads: CASERGTEAFF. In DNA form, the CDR3 reads TGTGCCAGCGAGAGAGGGACTGAAGCTTTCTTT.

This chain uses TRBV6-2 or TRBV6-3 with TRBJ2-4; D is perhaps TRBD1 (5 bases). The germline V gene has CDR1 MNHEY and CDR2 SVGEGT. The CDR3 is 15 residues long. Trimming took 0 bases from V and 3 from J, leaving 9 bases between them. The CDR3 sequence: CASSYSGALKNIQYF. The CDR3 DNA sequence: TGTGCCAGCAGTTACTCAGGGGCCCTCAAAAACATTCAGTACTTC.

The V call is TRBV5-8, the J call TRBJ1-4, with D perhaps TRBD1 (6 bases). Germline V gene data show CDR1 as SGHTS and CDR2 as YDEGEE. V lost 3 bases, J lost 3 bases, and 18 bases lay in between. The CDR3 is 17 residues long. This CDR3 is CASSWDKTSIPNEKLFF. DNA of the CDR3: TGTGCCAGCAGCTGGGACAAGACGAGCATACCTAATGAAAAACTGTTTTTT.

This chain uses TRBV5-6 with TRBJ1-1, with TRBD1 matching over 7 bases. The ends lost 4 bases at V and 0 bases at J; junction bases unmatched: 6. CDR1 and CDR2 (germline): SGHDT, YYEEEE. The CDR3 contains 15 residues. The CDR3 sequence is CASSPRGGLNTEAFF. The CDR3 DNA reads TGTGCCAGCAGCCCACGAGGGGGCTTGAACACTGAAGCTTTCTTT.

The V call is TRBV30, the J call TRBJ2-3; perhaps TRBD2 as D (5 bases). Deletions cut 3 bases from V and 0 bases from J, with 10 bases between. Per germline, CDR1 GTSNPN and CDR2 SVGIG (reference sequence). CDR3 length equals 14 residues. DNA for the CDR3: TGTGCCTGGAGCCGGGTAGCGAGCACAGATACGCAGTATTTT. Translated, it gives CAWSRVASTDTQYF.

This chain links TRBV9 with TRBJ2-3, with 10 bases fitting TRBD2. In germline, CDR1 is SGDLS, CDR2 YYNGEE. The CDR3 is made up of 18 amino acids. J gave up 2 bases and V 4 bases, and 13 bases lay outside the gene matches. Here the CDR3 DNA reads TGTGCCAGCAGCCCCGTCCTAGCGGGGGAAATACCCACAGATACGCAGTATTTT. The encoded protein is CASSPVLAGEIPTDTQYF.